This TCR beta chain derives from a study of blood T cell repertoires in COVID-19 (dated by TCRdb to about 2020). At the level of the whole study: Collaborator samples came from the United States, Italy and Spain and covered acute and convalescent phases of COVID-19. Samples were obtained from the ongoing ImmuneRACE study (first 160 participants) and from 1,000 to 1,500 subjects provided by 6 global collaborators. Subjects who had been exposed to COVID-19, were actively infected with it, or had recovered from it provided the deeply sampled blood TCRbeta repertoires that made up the dataset. The repertoires were released in a freely available public database meant as a resource for research on the immune response to SARS-CoV-2. The prospective study material was composed of cDNA or gDNA derived from T cells, B-cell-depleted T cells, or PBMCs. Where available, HLA class I and class II types were taken from metadata supplied by the sample provider and were not determined by assay-based typing. Nearly every sample came with metadata listing a de-identified subject ID, COVID-19 status, age in years and sex. The study at large found these results: How much clinical and demographic metadata was included differed by source and by participant, and the metadata was provided uncurated.

As encoded in the germline V gene (reference sequence), CDR1 is SGHNT while CDR2 is YYREEE. The CDR3, cysteine through phenylalanine, is 17 amino acids long. Here the CDR3 DNA is all that survives: 51 bases in frame from base 1. TCRbeta CDR3 regions were amplified from genomic DNA using the immunoSEQ Assay, a bias-controlled multiplex PCR. The study's own analysis went as follows. The number of nucleated cells in each sample was estimated from the amplification of reference gene primers within the assay. To quantify the absolute abundance of each unique TCRbeta CDR3 rearrangement, sequence reads were collapsed and filtered. Productive Simpson clonality was computed per sample as the square root of Simpson's diversity index over productive rearrangements. TCRdb retrieved this table from immuneACCESS and kept in-frame rearrangements only. Not all clones are present; in checked studies, unresolved V genes account for under half, and no reason is known for the remainder. V and J calls and clone size are as listed in that table; D and trimming were resolved from the DNA. This sample gives hundreds of thousands of clones in total; 85% to 90% of them show up just once. The biggest ten clones account for about 6.7% of the sample.

In Seattle, one collaborating source enrolled patients while the infection was active and tracked those patients longitudinally over the course of disease. Each collaborating institution followed its own protocols to collect whole blood in K2EDTA tubes. For TCRbeta analysis, collaborator samples were shipped as frozen whole blood, as isolated PBMCs, or as DNA extracted from either sample type. Of note for this clone: What antigen it recognizes has not been identified. Germline is not matched at one junction end, which may reflect a read error.

The specimen sequenced was peripheral blood. The receptor's source is a woman between 70 and 85 years old with COVID-19, enrolled during active disease. This sequence uses TRBV5-4 and TRBJ1-3; 7 bases in between match TRBD1. At the DNA level, the sequence is TGTGCCAGCAGCGAGCCATTGACAGGGCGCTCTGGAGACACCATATATTTT. Translated, it gives CASSEPLTGRSGDTIYF.